This T cell receptor beta chain was documented in a study of blood T cell repertoires in COVID-19. Method: immunoSEQ multiplex PCR; TCRdb's copy keeps in-frame clones and lacks some. The data contain 160,000 or so clones, around 85% of them seen just once; the ten biggest clones take up roughly 4%. The source is a woman in her 70s with acute or convalescent COVID-19. The sequencing input was peripheral blood.

CDR3 nucleotide sequence: TGTGCCATTAAACGGCCCGACAGTTCAGCGGGAGAAACAGATACGCAGTATTTT. It specifies CAIKRPDSSAGETDTQYF. The V call is TRBV9, the J call TRBJ2-3; 8 nucleotides match TRBD2. CDR1 SGDLS and CDR2 YYNGEE come from the germline V gene. Trimming cost V 9 bases and J 3 bases; bases outside gene matches: 21. There are 18 residues in the CDR3.